The 16 T cell receptor beta chains given below trace back to one sample, sequenced in a study of cytomegalovirus exposure and HLA in healthy donors. Amplification used 60 Vbeta primers and 13 Jbeta primers. Some clones are missing from TCRdb's copy, which holds only in-frame ones; the method was immunoSEQ multiplex PCR. The repertoire holds roughly 190,000 clones, with around 74% as singletons. The sequencing sample was made of PBMCs. All receptors derive from a girl between 10 and 17 years old in good health and CMV-seropositive.

The gene calls are TRBV7-2 and TRBJ2-7; 11 nucleotides agree with TRBD1. From germline, CDR1 is SGHTA and CDR2 FQGNSA. V gave up 5 bases and J gave up 6 bases; unmatched junction bases: 9. The CDR3 spans 15 residues. The CDR3 is CASSPTGTGGGEQYF. DNA of the CDR3: TGTGCCAGCAGCCCGACCGGGACAGGGGGAGGCGAGCAGTACTTC.

The V gene is TRBV5-1, the J gene TRBJ2-7; D uncertain. The V gene lost 1 base and the J gene lost 7 bases, with 12 bases spanning the gap. This CDR3 contains 13 residues. Germline-derived CDR1 and CDR2 are SGHRS and YFSETQ. For the CDR3, the DNA is TGCGCCAGCAGCTTGAAATGGCATTTTGAGCAGTACTTC. Protein sequence: CASSLKWHFEQYF.

On this clone itself: Other DNA sequences within the sample encode an identical CDR3. The chain has TRBV7-2 and TRBJ2-7; 10 positions agree with TRBD1. Trimming removed 5 bases from V and 3 bases from J; junction bases left unmatched: 4. Per germline, CDR1 SGHTA and CDR2 FQGNSA. CDR3 size: 14 residues. The CDR3 DNA reads as TGTGCCAGCAGCCCACGGACAGGGGGCTACGAGCAGTACTTC. Translating gives CASSPRTGGYEQYF.

V gene TRBV5-1 combines with J gene TRBJ2-5; D uncertain. The CDR3 is 14 residues long. CDR1 and CDR2 from the germline V gene are SGHRS and YFSETQ. Trimming took 0 bases from V and 2 from J, leaving 8 bases between them. The CDR3 coding sequence is TGCGCCAGCAGCTTGGCGTCCTATCAAGAGACCCAGTACTTC. Translating it yields CASSLASYQETQYF.

V and J are TRBV6-5 and TRBJ1-5; 11 nucleotides line up with TRBD1. The germline gives CDR1 MNHEY, CDR2 SVGAGI. The CDR3 contains 14 residues. The J segment lost 6 bases and the V segment lost 6 bases, leaving 4 bases of the junction unmatched. In nucleotides, the CDR3 is TGTGCCAGCAGCCTCGGGACAGGGGGTCAGCCCCAGCATTTT. This translates into CASSLGTGGQPQHF.

The rearrangement uses TRBV18 and TRBJ1-3; possibly TRBD1 for D (5 bases). CDR1 is KGHSH, CDR2 LQKENI, per germline. The CDR3 consists of 14 residues. V gave up 3 bases and J gave up 2 bases, with 8 bases separating them. The CDR3 nucleotides read TGTGCCAGCTCACCGCCGACAGCTGGAAACACCATATATTTT. This sequence encodes CASSPPTAGNTIYF.

The chain has TRBV11-2 and TRBJ1-3, with 8 bases aligning to TRBD1. V was clipped by 1 base and J by 3 bases; unmatched bases: 8. The CDR3 length is 17 residues. CDR1 and CDR2 from the germline V gene are SGHAT and FQNNGV. Here the CDR3 reads CASSLGRTGFYGNTIYF. The CDR3 DNA sequence: TGTGCCAGCAGCTTAGGCCGGACAGGGTTTTATGGAAACACCATATATTTT.

The chain joins TRBV7-2 to TRBJ1-1; TRBD1 matches 10 bases. Germline V gene sequence: CDR1 SGHTA, CDR2 FQGNSA. The CDR3 covers 13 residues. V lost 3 bases, J lost 8 bases, and 3 bases stayed unmatched. CDR3 loop: CASSFDRGLEAFF. The CDR3 region has the DNA TGTGCCAGCAGCTTTGACAGGGGGCTCGAAGCTTTCTTT.

The CDR3 DNA sequence: TGCGCCAGCTCCGGCGGTAGTCCCTACGAGCAGTACTTC. Amino acid sequence: CASSGGSPYEQYF. The chain is built from TRBV10-1 and TRBJ2-7, with no clear D. This CDR3 is 13 amino acids long. Looked up from germline, CDR1 is WNHNN and CDR2 is SYGVQD (reference sequence). V shed 8 bases and J shed 2 bases, with 13 bases lying between them.

J is TRBJ2-2 and V is TRBV25-1; D may be TRBD2 (5 bases). This CDR3 has 14 residues. The ends were cut back, 4 bases at V and 6 bases at J, with 12 bases in the middle. The V gene's germline CDR1 is MGHDK and CDR2 SYGVNS. The CDR3 DNA is TGTGCCAGCAGTGGAGGGCTCGACTCCGGGGAGCTGTTTTTT. Protein: CASSGGLDSGELFF.

The chain links TRBV11-2 to TRBJ2-7; 7 bases fit TRBD1. The CDR3 spans 15 residues. Germline V lookup: CDR1 SGHAT, CDR2 FQNNGV. The trim removed 2 bases at V and 4 bases at J, leaving 8 bases unmatched. CDR3 sequence reads: CASSLKGGPFYEQYF. CDR3 nucleotide sequence: TGTGCCAGCAGCTTAAAAGGGGGCCCCTTTTACGAGCAGTACTTC.

CDR3 amino acids: CASSARLSMNTEAFF. In DNA form, the CDR3 reads TGTGCCAGCAGCGCCAGGCTCAGTATGAACACTGAAGCTTTCTTT. The chain recombines TRBV9 with TRBJ1-1; D is uncertain. CDR3 length equals 15 residues. In germline, CDR1 is SGDLS, CDR2 YYNGEE. With 3 bases removed from V and 0 bases from J, the gap between germline ends came to 12 bases.

In this sample, this clone turned up a few times. Other DNA sequences in this sample translate to the same CDR3. The chain recombines TRBV5-1 with TRBJ2-3; 8 bases are shared with TRBD2. V lost 4 bases to trimming and J lost 4 bases; unmatched junction nucleotides: 5. The CDR3 runs to 14 residues. CDR1 and CDR2 from the germline V gene are SGHRS and YFSETQ. The CDR3 is CASSPGGGPDTQYF. The CDR3 nucleotides are TGCGCCAGCAGCCCCGGGGGGGGCCCAGATACGCAGTATTTT.

The chain uses TRBV10-3 and TRBJ2-1; TRBD2 matches 7 bases. V gave up 4 bases and J gave up 6 bases; unmatched junction bases: 3. The CDR3 has 13 residues. Germline loops: CDR1 ENHRY, CDR2 SYGVKD. In DNA, the CDR3 is TGTGCCATCAGTGGTTTAGCGGGCAATGAGCAGTTCTTC. As protein: CAISGLAGNEQFF.

The chain is built from TRBV7-8 and TRBJ1-5, with 7 bases lining up with TRBD1. The J segment lost 4 bases and the V segment lost 1 base, leaving 4 bases of the junction unmatched. CDR1 is SGHVS and CDR2 is FQNEAQ in the germline V gene. The length of the CDR3 is 15 residues. The DNA for the CDR3 is TGTGCCAGCAGCTTAGAGGACAGGACAAATCAGCCCCAGCATTTT. Translating gives CASSLEDRTNQPQHF.

V gene TRBV7-9 combines with J gene TRBJ2-5; TRBD2 matches at 9 bases. V gave up 0 bases and J gave up 5 bases; unmatched junction bases: 7. This CDR3 contains 16 residues. Per germline, CDR1 SEHNR and CDR2 FQNEAQ (reference sequence). CDR3 sequence: CASSLASGGRGETQYF. Here the CDR3 DNA reads TGTGCCAGCAGCTTAGCTAGCGGGGGACGGGGGGAGACCCAGTACTTC.